This TCR beta chain was documented in a study of blood T cells in healthy people across ages (dated by TCRdb to between 2014 and 2017). Looking at the study overall: In model experiments, template switching captured roughly one uniquely barcoded TCR beta cDNA molecule for every two T cells. The study measured age-related changes in TCR beta repertoire diversity using deep sequencing normalized with unique cDNA molecular identifiers. The donors were divided into four age groups: young (average approximately 16 years), middle-aged (approximately 39), aged (under 70) and long-lived (82). To avoid experimental bias, donors of different ages were distributed randomly across sequencing lanes. Using the same blood draw, the study looked at two additional independent replicas of 1 million unique cDNA reads for two donors, one aged 18 to 29 and the other aged 80 or older. Points the paper makes about the study in general: Because donor CMV infection status was unknown, age-related changes in expanded clonotypes were potentially confounded. Estimates of total diversity from one million sequenced T cells were regarded as lower bounds and underestimates. The long-lived group showed more naive CD4+ T cells, fewer expanded clones and increased TCR diversity than the aged group, suggesting age selection. As age increased, observed TCR beta diversity per million T cells dropped in a roughly linear way, and a significant reduction was already evident by age 40. The percentage of naive T cells measured by flow cytometry correlated strongly with observed TCR beta diversity. Conclusive comparison of naive and antigen-experienced compartments was prevented by the profiling of bulk unsorted PBMCs.

Systemically healthy Caucasian individuals from Russia, 39 in total and aged roughly 6 to 100 years, were included as donors. Ten milliliters of peripheral blood were drawn from each donor into EDTA-treated Vacutainer tubes. PBMCs were isolated by Ficoll-Paque density-gradient centrifugation, with at least 6.5 million obtained per sample. Total RNA, at least 6 micrograms per sample, was extracted from PBMCs with Trizol reagent. Naive CD45RAhigh/CD27high T cell percentages were measured by flow cytometry on a PBMC aliquot from every donor. In this sample, this clonotype turned up a few times. The clone's antigen remains unknown. The sample holds no much larger clone one base away, and base qualities are not on file. Library creation used 5' RACE. The instrument was an Illumina HiSeq 2500. A second PCR of roughly 6 to 11 cycles was run with a J-beta primer mix and a sample-barcoded 5' primer. A unique molecular identifier was introduced onto each TCR beta cDNA molecule by a template-switch 5' adaptor carrying 12 random nucleotides. At least 2.5 million CDR3-containing paired-end reads were obtained from each sample. All of the RNA was converted into first-strand cDNA using the Mint cDNA synthesis kit, with a TRBC-specific oligonucleotide serving as the primer. After uracil-DNA glycosylase treatment, a first 18-cycle PCR used universal primers M1SS and BC2_uni_R on all cDNA. In the source study's methods: For normalization, 1 million high-quality reads were randomly selected from each sample, with every read carrying a distinct molecular identifier. Instead of being binned into consensus sequences, reads that shared molecular identifiers were thrown out. MiTCR, with a Q25 quality threshold and the strictest error-elimination algorithm, was used for CDR3 identification, clonotype clustering and error correction. A nonparametric unseen species model with Euler transformation was used to estimate lower-bound total TCR beta diversity. TCRdb ran its own pipeline on the public reads, namely fastp trimming at Q25 and MiXCR clone calling, and kept in-frame beta chains. Duplicate CDR3 protein sequences are folded into a single record with the most common DNA and genes. These V and J calls rely on TCRdb rather than the paper's analysis. The sample includes about 620,000 distinct CDR3 sequences, with roughly 20% observed a single time. The ten largest clones capture roughly 3.9% of the sample.

This TCR was sampled from a man between 70 and 80 years old in good health. The sample was blood.

At the DNA level, the sequence is TGCGCCAGCAGGGACCCAGGCGGCCTCTCTGGGGCCAACGTCCTGACTTTC. Protein translation: CASRDPGGLSGANVLTF. Recombination linked TRBV5-1 to TRBJ2-6; no D segment can be confidently identified. Trimming at the junction amounts to 5 bases on V and 0 bases on J, and the germline ends lie 15 bases apart. Including cysteine and phenylalanine, the CDR3 has 17 amino acids. The only DNA kept is the CDR3, 51 bases in frame from the first base. From a lookup of the germline V gene, CDR1 and CDR2 are SGHRS and YFSETQ.